These 11 T cell receptor beta chains share one sample of origin, sequenced in a study of control samples from healthy donors and cancer patients. TCRdb keeps only in-frame clones here, not all; method: immunoSEQ multiplex PCR. In the table there are roughly 100,000 clones, approximately 86% of which are singletons. Sequencing input: blood. The receptors here all came from a woman aged 50 to 60 in good health.

The V gene is TRBV28, the J gene TRBJ1-1; tentative D call: TRBD1 (5 bases). Germline lookup yields CDR1 MDHEN and CDR2 SYDVKM. V lost 7 bases, J lost 10 bases, and 16 bases lay in between. The CDR3 has 12 amino acids. The CDR3 nucleotides read TGTGCCAGCACCTTGCCGGAGGGGAGAGCTTTCTTT. As protein: CASTLPEGRAFF.

The genes are TRBV27 and TRBJ1-1; no clear D gene. This CDR3 is 15 amino acids long. Germline CDR1 MNHEY, CDR2 SMNVEV (reference sequence). Trimming pared 0 bases from V and 1 base from J, leaving 9 bases between. The CDR3 DNA is TGTGCCAGCAGTTTATCCGGCTCCTCGAACACTGAAGCTTTCTTT. It specifies CASSLSGSSNTEAFF.

The chain is built from TRBV7-9 and TRBJ1-1; 11 positions agree with TRBD1. The CDR3 has 15 residues. With V trimmed by 5 bases and J by 5 bases, 7 bases remained unmatched. The germline CDR1 and CDR2 sequences are SEHNR and FQNEAQ (reference sequence). The CDR3 region has the DNA TGTGCCAGCAGCAAAACCGGGACAGGGGGGACTGAAGCTTTCTTT. This codes for CASSKTGTGGTEAFF.

The V call is TRBV9, the J call TRBJ1-2; 8 positions match TRBD1. Germline V lookup: CDR1 SGDLS, CDR2 YYNGEE. With 4 bases clipped from V and 8 bases from J, the junction kept 16 bases outside the gene matches. The CDR3 contains 16 residues. In nucleotides, the CDR3 is TGTGCCAGCAGCTTCGAGCCCGGACAGGGCAAGGAAGGCTACACCTTC. Translation: CASSFEPGQGKEGYTF.

This clone was seen a single time. V usage is TRBV7-2 and J usage is TRBJ1-2; TRBD1 might be the D (5 bases). Germline V gene sequence: CDR1 SGHTA, CDR2 FQGNSA. CDR3 length: 13 residues. V was trimmed by 4 bases and J by 10 bases, leaving 16 bases between them. In DNA form, the CDR3 reads TGTGCCAGCAGCTCGGGACGCTCGACGTCCTACACCTTC. Translated: CASSSGRSTSYTF.

This chain uses TRBV7-9 with TRBJ1-3; D may be TRBD1 (5 bases). The germline V and J ends were trimmed by 5 bases and 4 bases, with 12 bases remaining between them. This CDR3 has 14 amino acids. Germline V gives CDR1 SEHNR, CDR2 FQNEAQ (reference sequence). The CDR3: CASSLRGLGNTIYF. The CDR3 DNA sequence: TGTGCCAGCAGCCTTAGGGGTTTGGGAAACACCATATATTTT.

This chain connects TRBV29-1 to TRBJ2-2; D is perhaps TRBD1 (5 bases). This CDR3 has 13 residues. CDR1 is SQVTM and CDR2 is ANQGSEA in the germline V gene. V lost 4 bases, J lost 5 bases, and 11 bases lay in between. CDR3 nucleotide sequence: TGCAGCGTTGTCACCAGGGCGACCGGGGAGCTGTTTTTT. Translating gives CSVVTRATGELFF.

The chain has TRBV19 and TRBJ1-2, with D perhaps matching TRBD1 (5 bases). The CDR3 is 12 residues long. Germline CDR1 reads LNHDA; CDR2 reads SQIVND (reference sequence). Trimming shortened V by 3 bases and J by 6 bases, and 8 bases separated the two germline ends. CDR3 residues: CASSIGGDGYTF. In DNA, the CDR3 is TGTGCCAGTAGTATCGGGGGGGATGGCTACACCTTC. Full variable domain (rest looked up from reference TRBV19 and TRBJ1-2): DGGITQSPKYLFRKEGQNVTLSCEQNLNHDAMYWYRQDPGQGLRLIYYSQIVNDFQKGDIAEGYSVSREKKESFPLTVTSAQKNPTAFYLCASSIGGDGYTFGSGTRLTVV.

The V call is TRBV7-3, the J call TRBJ2-3; possibly TRBD2 for D (5 bases). This CDR3 region has 13 residues. Germline CDR1 reads SGHTA; CDR2 reads FQGTGA. Trimming left V 5 bases short and J 6 bases short, with 12 bases between. CDR3 sequence: CASSPSRGDTQYF. The CDR3 nucleotides read TGTGCCAGCAGCCCCTCGCGAGGGGATACGCAGTATTTT.

This sequence joins TRBV2 and TRBJ1-2; D gene uncertain. Trimming cost V 7 bases and J 5 bases, with 14 bases left between them. Germline CDR1 reads SNHLY; CDR2 reads FYNNEI. The CDR3 consists of 13 residues. This CDR3 reads CASTRTVVYGYTF. The CDR3 DNA reads as TGTGCCAGCACTCGTACAGTGGTTTATGGCTACACCTTC.

V and J are TRBV24-1 and TRBJ2-5; TRBD1 is a possible D gene (5 bases). V was pared by 6 bases and J by 3 bases, with 16 bases between. The CDR3 extends over 15 amino acids. Looked up from germline, CDR1 is KGHDR and CDR2 is SFDVKD. The CDR3 bases are TGTGCCACCAGTCAGGGTGCCAGGGCTAAAGAGACCCAGTACTTC. It translates to CATSQGARAKETQYF.